This is a list of T cell receptor beta chains from one sample in a study of CXCR3-negative and CXCR3-positive naive CD8 T cells. With the 5' RACE reads reprocessed, TCRdb shows one record per CDR3 protein and no DNA. The data show 50,000 to 75,000 distinct CDR3 sequences, and the top ten clones hold around 4%. The sequenced material came from naive CXCR3- CD8+ T cells from blood. The receptors derive from a human donor in good health. Some clones in this sample may be carry-over from other donors' samples. Each CDR3 is given with its conserved first and last residue. Fields, in order: J gene, V gene, CDR3 protein.

J gene: TRBJ1-1; V gene: TRBV29-1; CDR3 protein: CSVIGGNTEAFF
J gene: TRBJ2-7; V gene: TRBV28; CDR3 protein: CASSLSGTGSSYEQYF
J gene: TRBJ2-7; V gene: TRBV28; CDR3 protein: CASSLGSGHEQYF
J gene: TRBJ1-1; V gene: TRBV5-5; CDR3 protein: CASSLDYGGGTEAFF
J gene: TRBJ2-3; V gene: TRBV28; CDR3 protein: CASSSPSTTDTQYF
J gene: TRBJ1-2; V gene: TRBV29-1; CDR3 protein: CSARVDSYGYTF
J gene: TRBJ2-3; V gene: TRBV24-1; CDR3 protein: CATRDGTASTDTQYF
J gene: TRBJ1-1; V gene: TRBV29-1; CDR3 protein: CSVEIHREAFF
J gene: TRBJ2-5; V gene: TRBV6-1; CDR3 protein: CASSDGSFWGGQETQYF
J gene: TRBJ2-7; V gene: TRBV20-1; CDR3 protein: CSARDGNGGPTYEQYF
J gene: TRBJ2-1; V gene: TRBV14; CDR3 protein: CASSQPPDRGSNEQFF
J gene: TRBJ2-1; V gene: TRBV20-1; CDR3 protein: CSANGLAVSYNEQFF
J gene: TRBJ2-1; V gene: TRBV7-9; CDR3 protein: CASSSGLNEQFF
J gene: TRBJ2-2; V gene: TRBV14; CDR3 protein: CASSSKTSGRANTGELFF
J gene: TRBJ2-3; V gene: TRBV29-1; CDR3 protein: CSVGTIEDTQYF
J gene: TRBJ2-5; V gene: TRBV20-1; CDR3 protein: CSARGRGETQYF
J gene: TRBJ1-1; V gene: TRBV6-6; CDR3 protein: CASSYGGGEAFF
J gene: TRBJ2-1; V gene: TRBV9; CDR3 protein: CASNTRGVDEQFF
J gene: TRBJ2-1; V gene: TRBV18; CDR3 protein: CASSLGYLSYNEQFF
J gene: TRBJ2-7; V gene: TRBV6-2/TRBV6-3; CDR3 protein: CASSFFRGSSYEQYF
J gene: TRBJ2-1; V gene: TRBV2; CDR3 protein: CAFELAGFNEQFF
J gene: TRBJ1-1; V gene: TRBV2; CDR3 protein: CARTGSMNTEAFF
J gene: TRBJ2-7; V gene: TRBV14; CDR3 protein: CASSQDLSGRSPLHSEQYF
J gene: TRBJ2-2; V gene: TRBV20-1; CDR3 protein: CSASLAGGPGGELFF
J gene: TRBJ2-5; V gene: TRBV7-9; CDR3 protein: CASSLVGALPLGQETQYF
J gene: TRBJ1-1; V gene: TRBV29-1; CDR3 protein: CSGAPGQGVDAFF
J gene: TRBJ1-2; V gene: TRBV7-8; CDR3 protein: CASSLGRGTNYGYTF